This T cell receptor beta chain came from a study of T cell responses to AZD1222 COVID-19 vaccine. General study findings and limits: Recipients of AZD1222 seropositive at baseline numbered only 5 to 7. Donors in the cohort were predominantly white British and more often female, and clonal diversity was possibly underestimated.

This table comes from immunoSEQ multiplex PCR, and its TCRdb copy is limited to in-frame clones, with some not included. The sample has approximately 140,000 clones, approximately 92% seen once. The analysis combined second doses at about 4 or about 12 weeks. In this sample, this clone turned up a few times. Its antigen is not identified. This sample comprised peripheral blood, obtained 28 days after the second AZD1222 dose. The origin of this receptor is an adult who received the AZD1222 COVID-19 vaccine.

Here the CDR3 reads CASSPSRADEKLFF. The CDR3 nucleotides read TGTGCCAGCAGCCCATCGAGGGCGGATGAAAAACTGTTTTTT. This chain joins TRBV7-2 and TRBJ1-4; no definite D call. Germline V gives CDR1 SGHTA, CDR2 FQGNSA. CDR3 length equals 14 residues. Trimming cost V 5 bases and J 6 bases, with 13 bases left between them.